This entry is about one T cell receptor beta chain. What it binds is not known. The sample comes from a study of CD8 T cells in ankylosing spondylitis. Study conclusions and caveats: Seven to nine highly homologous variants formed a TCR beta motif that appeared characteristic of ankylosing spondylitis blood.

The germline gives CDR1 MNHEY, CDR2 SMNVEV (reference sequence). J was trimmed by 7 bases and V by 10 bases; bases with no gene match: 12. This CDR3 comprises 15 residues. Libraries of TCR beta came from quantitative 5'-RACE with molecular barcodes. TCRdb re-derived calls from the 5' RACE reads in MiXCR, one entry per CDR3 protein. Found here are approximately 200,000 distinct CDR3 sequences, about 13% of them singletons; the top ten hold 16%. This TCR was recovered from a male donor with ankylosing spondylitis or in good health (not recorded which). This chain joins TRBV27 and TRBJ2-1; 11 nucleotides line up with TRBD2. Sample: blood, either unsorted or a sorted T cell fraction (not recorded which). CDR3 bases: TGTGCCATCGGGCGTCTAGCGGGAGGAATGAATGAGCAGTTCTTC. It encodes CAIGRLAGGMNEQFF.